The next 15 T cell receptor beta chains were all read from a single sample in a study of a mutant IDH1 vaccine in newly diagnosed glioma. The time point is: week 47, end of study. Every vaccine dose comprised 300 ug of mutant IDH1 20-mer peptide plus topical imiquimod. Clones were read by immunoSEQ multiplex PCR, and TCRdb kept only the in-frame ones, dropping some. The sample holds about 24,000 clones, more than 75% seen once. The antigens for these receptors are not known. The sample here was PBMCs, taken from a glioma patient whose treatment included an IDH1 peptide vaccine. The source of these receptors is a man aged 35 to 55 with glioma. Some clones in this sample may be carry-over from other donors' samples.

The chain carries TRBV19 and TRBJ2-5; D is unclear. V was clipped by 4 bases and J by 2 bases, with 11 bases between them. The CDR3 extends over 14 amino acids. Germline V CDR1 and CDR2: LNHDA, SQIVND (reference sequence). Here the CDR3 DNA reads TGTGCCAGTAGTAGGCGGTCTAGTCAAGAGACCCAGTACTTC. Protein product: CASSRRSSQETQYF.

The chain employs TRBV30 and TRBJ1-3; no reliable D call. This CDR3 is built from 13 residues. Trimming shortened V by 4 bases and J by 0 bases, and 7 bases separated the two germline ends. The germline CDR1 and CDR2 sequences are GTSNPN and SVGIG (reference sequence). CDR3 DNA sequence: TGTGCCTGGACAGAGGACTCTGGAAACACCATATATTTT. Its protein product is CAWTEDSGNTIYF.

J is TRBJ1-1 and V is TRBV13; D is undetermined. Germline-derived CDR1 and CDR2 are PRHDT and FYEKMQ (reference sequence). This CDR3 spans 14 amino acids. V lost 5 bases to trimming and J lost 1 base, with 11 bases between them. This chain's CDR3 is CASSPGGANTEAFF. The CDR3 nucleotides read TGTGCCAGCAGCCCGGGTGGAGCGAACACTGAAGCTTTCTTT.

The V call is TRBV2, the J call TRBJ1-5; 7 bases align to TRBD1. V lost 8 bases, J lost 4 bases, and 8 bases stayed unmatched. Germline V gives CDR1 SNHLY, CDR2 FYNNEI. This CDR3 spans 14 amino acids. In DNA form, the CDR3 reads TGTGCCAGCTGTAGACAGGGCGGGAATCAGCCCCAGCATTTT. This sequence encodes CASCRQGGNQPQHF.

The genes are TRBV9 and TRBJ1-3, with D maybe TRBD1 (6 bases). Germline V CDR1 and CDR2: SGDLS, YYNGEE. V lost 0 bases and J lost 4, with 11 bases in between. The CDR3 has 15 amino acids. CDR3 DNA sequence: TGTGCCAGCAGCGTAGCCCCGGGGGCCGGAAACACCATATATTTT. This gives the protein CASSVAPGAGNTIYF.

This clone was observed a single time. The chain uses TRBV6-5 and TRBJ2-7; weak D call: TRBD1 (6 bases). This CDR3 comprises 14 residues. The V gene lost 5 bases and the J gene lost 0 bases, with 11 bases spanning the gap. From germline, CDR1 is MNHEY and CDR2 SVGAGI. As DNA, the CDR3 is TGTGCCAGCAGTCGGAACAGGGACTCCTACGAGCAGTACTTC. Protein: CASSRNRDSYEQYF.

CDR3 nucleotides: TGTGCCAGCCGGACAGGGATCTCTGAAGCTTTCTTT. It codes for CASRTGISEAFF. V usage is TRBV6-6 and J usage is TRBJ1-1; 8 bases fit TRBD1. Germline V gene lookup returns CDR1 MNHNY and CDR2 SVGAGI (reference sequence). The V gene end was trimmed by 8 bases and the J gene end by 6 bases; junction bases not matched to a gene: 5. The CDR3 length is 12 residues.

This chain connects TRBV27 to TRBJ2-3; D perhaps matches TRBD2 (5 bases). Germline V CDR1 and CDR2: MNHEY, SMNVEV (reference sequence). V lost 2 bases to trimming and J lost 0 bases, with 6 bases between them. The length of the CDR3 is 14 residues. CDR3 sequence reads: CASSLRTSTDTQYF. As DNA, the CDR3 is TGTGCCAGCAGTTTAAGGACTAGCACAGATACGCAGTATTTT.

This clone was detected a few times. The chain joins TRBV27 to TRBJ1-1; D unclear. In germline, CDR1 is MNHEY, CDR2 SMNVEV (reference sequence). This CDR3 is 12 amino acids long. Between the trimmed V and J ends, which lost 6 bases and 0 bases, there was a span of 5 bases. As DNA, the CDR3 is TGTGCCAGCAGGACTTTGAACACTGAAGCTTTCTTT. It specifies CASRTLNTEAFF.

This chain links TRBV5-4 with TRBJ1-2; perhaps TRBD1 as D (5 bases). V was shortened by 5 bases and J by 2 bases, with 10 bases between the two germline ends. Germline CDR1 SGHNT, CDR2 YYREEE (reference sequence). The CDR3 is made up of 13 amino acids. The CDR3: CASRQGLNYGYTF. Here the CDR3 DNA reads TGTGCCAGCAGGCAGGGCTTGAACTATGGCTACACCTTC. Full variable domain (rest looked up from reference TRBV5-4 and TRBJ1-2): ETGVTQSPTHLIKTRGQQVTLRCSSQSGHNTVSWYQQALGQGPQFIFQYYREEENGRGNFPPRFSGLQFPNYSSELNVNALELDDSALYLCASRQGLNYGYTFGSGTRLTVV.

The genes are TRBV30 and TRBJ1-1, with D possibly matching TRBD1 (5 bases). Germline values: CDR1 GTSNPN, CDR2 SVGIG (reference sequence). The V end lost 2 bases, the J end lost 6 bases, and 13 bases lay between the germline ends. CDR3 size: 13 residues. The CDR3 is CAWSKQGSAEAFF. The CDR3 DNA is TGTGCCTGGAGTAAGCAGGGTAGCGCTGAAGCTTTCTTT.

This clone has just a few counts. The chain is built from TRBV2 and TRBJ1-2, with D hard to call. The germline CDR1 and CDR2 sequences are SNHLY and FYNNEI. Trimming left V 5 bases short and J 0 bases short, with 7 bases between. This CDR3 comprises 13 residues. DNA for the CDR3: TGTGCCAGCAGTCGGCTAGCTAACTATGGCTACACCTTC. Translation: CASSRLANYGYTF. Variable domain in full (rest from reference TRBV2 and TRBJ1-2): EPEVTQTPSHQVTQMGQEVILRCVPISNHLYFYWYRQILGQKVEFLVSFYNNEISEKSEIFDDQFSVERPDGSNFTLKIRSTKLEDSAMYFCASSRLANYGYTFGSGTRLTVV.

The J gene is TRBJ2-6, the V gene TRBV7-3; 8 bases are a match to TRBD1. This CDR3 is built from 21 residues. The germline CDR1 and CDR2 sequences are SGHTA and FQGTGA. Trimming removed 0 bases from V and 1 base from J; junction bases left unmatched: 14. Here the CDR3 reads CASSLTPLAGGPQSGANVLTF. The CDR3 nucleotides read TGTGCCAGCAGCTTAACGCCCCTGGCAGGGGGCCCCCAATCTGGGGCCAACGTCCTGACTTTC. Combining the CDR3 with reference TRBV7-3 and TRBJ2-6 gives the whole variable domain GAGVSQTPSNKVTEKGKYVELRCDPISGHTALYWYRQSLGQGPEFLIYFQGTGAADDSGLPNDRFFAVRPEGSVSTLKIQRTERGDSAVYLCASSLTPLAGGPQSGANVLTFGAGSRLTVL.

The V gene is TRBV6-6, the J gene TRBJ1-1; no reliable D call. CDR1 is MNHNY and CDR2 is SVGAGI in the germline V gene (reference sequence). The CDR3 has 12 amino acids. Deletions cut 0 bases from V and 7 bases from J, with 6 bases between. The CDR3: CASSYSMHEAFF. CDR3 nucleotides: TGTGCCAGCAGTTACTCGATGCATGAAGCTTTCTTT.

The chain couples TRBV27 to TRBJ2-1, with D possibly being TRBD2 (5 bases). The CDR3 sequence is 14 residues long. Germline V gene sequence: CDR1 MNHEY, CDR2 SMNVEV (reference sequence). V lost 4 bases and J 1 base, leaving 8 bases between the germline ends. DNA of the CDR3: TGTGCCAGCAGTTGGCCGGGGTCCTACAATGAGCAGTTCTTC. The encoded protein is CASSWPGSYNEQFF.